These 14 T cell receptor beta chains came from one sample sequenced in a study of molecular identifiers for immune sequencing clone quantification. From the PCR reads, TCRdb called clonotypes with MiXCR, one entry per CDR3 protein. Here the sample spans about 500,000 distinct CDR3 sequences, around 23% being singletons. Sample: naive CD8+ T cells from blood, with Jurkat cell RNA spiked in. Subset denoted: FACS-sorted CD8+CD4-CCR7+CD45RA+ naive T cells. The receptors stem from a human donor in good health. Some libraries in this study had Jurkat cell RNA spiked in.

There are many counts of this clonotype. The V and J genes are TRBV9 and TRBJ2-3; tentatively, D is TRBD2 (5 bases). The CDR3 extends over 17 amino acids. Per germline, CDR1 SGDLS and CDR2 YYNGEE. Trimming pared 0 bases from V and 5 bases from J, leaving 19 bases between. Here the CDR3 reads CASSVVPRQDSRDTQYF. The CDR3 nucleotides are TGTGCCAGCAGCGTAGTGCCCCGCCAGGACTCCAGAGATACGCAGTATTTT. Using reference TRBV9 and TRBJ2-3 for the parts outside the CDR3, the full variable domain is DSGVTQTPKHLITATGQRVTLRCSPRSGDLSVYWYQQSLDQGLQFLIQYYNGEERAKGNILERFSAQQFPDLHSELNLSSLELGDSALYFCASSVVPRQDSRDTQYFGPGTRLTVL.

In its sample, this clonotype was seen many times. V is TRBV20-1 and J is TRBJ1-2; D is ambiguous. The CDR3 consists of 14 residues. Trimming took off 6 bases at V and 4 bases at J, with 18 bases between the two ends. Germline-derived CDR1 and CDR2 are DFQATT and SNEGSKA (reference sequence). The CDR3 DNA sequence: TGCAGTGCAACTGGAACCGCCCCGACCTATGGCTACACCTTC. Its protein product is CSATGTAPTYGYTF.

A remark on this clonotype: A much larger clone sits a single nucleotide away, making a read error possible. In this CDR3 the conserved last residue, phenylalanine or tryptophan, is missing, so a read error is likely. This chain joins TRBV7-6 and TRBJ2-7, with D possibly TRBD2 on 6 matching bases. This CDR3 has 14 residues. Germline V gives CDR1 SGHVS, CDR2 FNYEAQ. V shed 5 bases and J shed 6 bases, with 17 bases lying between them. The CDR3 nucleotides read TGTGCCAGCAGCCGAGGGATCGGTAGCGGCGAGCAGTACTAC. Its protein is CASSRGIGSGEQYY.

The rearrangement links TRBV4-3 to TRBJ1-1, with D possibly being TRBD1 (5 bases). Trimming removed 2 bases at V and 2 bases at J, with 12 bases between. The CDR3 has 15 residues. Looked up from germline, CDR1 is LGHNA and CDR2 is YSLEER. CDR3 sequence: CASSQTRDGNTEAFF. In nucleotides, the CDR3 is TGCGCCAGCAGCCAAACCCGGGACGGCAACACTGAAGCTTTCTTT.

This chain connects TRBV6-5 to TRBJ2-1, with D unresolved. The CDR3 is 14 amino acids. The V gene's germline CDR1 is MNHEY and CDR2 SVGAGI. Trimming took off 7 bases at V and 0 bases at J, with 10 bases between the two ends. The chain's CDR3 is CASKPSTSYNEQFF. The CDR3 nucleotides are TGTGCCAGCAAGCCCAGCACCTCCTACAATGAGCAGTTCTTC.

This clonotype was counted a few times. The V and J genes are TRBV19 and TRBJ1-1; possibly TRBD1 for D (5 bases). The CDR3 contains 13 residues. Trimming shortened V by 7 bases and J by 4 bases, and 13 bases separated the two germline ends. The germline CDR1 and CDR2 sequences are LNHDA and SQIVND (reference sequence). The DNA for the CDR3 is TGTGCCAGTACCTGGGGGTGGTCCACTGAAGCTTTCTTT. Translation: CASTWGWSTEAFF.

The chain has TRBV9 and TRBJ2-3; 7 positions agree with TRBD1. The J segment lost 4 bases and the V segment lost 1 base, leaving 6 bases of the junction unmatched. CDR3 length: 15 amino acids. The germline V gene has CDR1 SGDLS and CDR2 YYNGEE. As DNA, the CDR3 is TGTGCCAGCAGCGTATACGACAGGGATGCAGATACGCAGTATTTT. Encoded protein: CASSVYDRDADTQYF. Supplemented by reference TRBV9 and TRBJ2-3, the full variable domain reads DSGVTQTPKHLITATGQRVTLRCSPRSGDLSVYWYQQSLDQGLQFLIQYYNGEERAKGNILERFSAQQFPDLHSELNLSSLELGDSALYFCASSVYDRDADTQYFGPGTRLTVL.

V gene TRBV3-1 combines with J gene TRBJ2-5; 8 nucleotides line up with TRBD1. This CDR3 is 14 amino acids long. The germline gives CDR1 LGHDT, CDR2 YNNKEL (reference sequence). V shed 2 bases, J shed 5 bases, and the junction held 4 bases outside the gene matches. CDR3 residues: CASSQQGARETQYF. As DNA, the CDR3 is TGTGCCAGCAGCCAACAGGGGGCCAGGGAGACCCAGTACTTC.

The sample holds many counts of this clonotype. The chain has TRBV6-5 and TRBJ2-7; D gene uncertain. V was shortened by 6 bases and J by 5 bases, with 5 bases between the two germline ends. This CDR3 contains 10 residues. The V gene's germline CDR1 is MNHEY and CDR2 SVGAGI. The CDR3 sequence is CASSRNEQYF. The CDR3 nucleotides are TGTGCCAGCAGCCGCAACGAGCAGTACTTC.

The chain joins TRBV7-9 to TRBJ1-3; D is unresolved. The CDR3 covers 15 residues. Per germline, CDR1 SEHNR and CDR2 FQNEAQ (reference sequence). V lost 1 base, J lost 0 bases, and 7 bases lay in between. CDR3: CASSLEGGSGNTIYF. CDR3 bases: TGTGCCAGCAGCTTAGAGGGAGGCTCTGGAAACACCATATATTTT.

A few counts support this clonotype. V gene TRBV2 combines with J gene TRBJ2-7; 10 bases are shared with TRBD2. The V gene end was trimmed by 3 bases and the J gene end by 4 bases; junction bases not matched to a gene: 18. This CDR3 is 19 amino acids long. Germline CDR1 SNHLY, CDR2 FYNNEI. The DNA of the CDR3 is TGTGCCAGCAGTGAGCCCCGAGACGCCGGGACTAGCGAGCCTTACGAGCAGTACTTC. Translation: CASSEPRDAGTSEPYEQYF.

Concerning this clonotype itself: This could be a read error, since a much larger clone is one nucleotide away. The chain carries TRBV20-1 and TRBJ2-7, with D unresolved. The ends were cut back, 2 bases at V and 3 bases at J, with 14 bases in the middle. CDR3 length equals 14 residues. CDR1 and CDR2 (germline): DFQATT, SNEGSKA (reference sequence). Written as DNA, the CDR3 is TGCAGTGCTAGATATAAAGACTTTTTCTACGAGCAGTACTTC. Translated: CSARYKDFFYEQYF.

This clonotype was detected only a few times. The chain carries TRBV6-2 or TRBV6-3 and TRBJ2-3; TRBD1 might be the D (5 bases). This CDR3 region has 14 residues. Deletions cut 8 bases from V and 0 bases from J, with 12 bases between. The germline CDR1 and CDR2 sequences are MNHEY and SVGEGT. CDR3: CASQHWGSTDTQYF. The CDR3 DNA reads as TGTGCCAGCCAACACTGGGGCAGCACAGATACGCAGTATTTT.

On this clonotype itself: Here the CDR3 omits its conserved ending phenylalanine or tryptophan, so a read error is the likely source. The chain recombines TRBV6-1 with TRBJ1-1, with a tentative D call TRBD1 (5 bases). Germline loops: CDR1 MNHNS, CDR2 SASEGT. The CDR3 totals 13 residues. Between the trimmed V and J ends, which lost 6 bases and 8 bases, there was a span of 16 bases. The CDR3 reads CASSPRDGLEAFL. The CDR3 bases are TGTGCCAGCAGCCCCCGGGACGGCCTAGAAGCTTTCCTT.